This TCR beta chain comes out of a study of control samples from healthy donors and cancer patients. CDR1 and CDR2 (germline): ENHRY, SYGVKD. This CDR3 has 14 residues. V was shortened by 4 bases and J by 1 base, with 9 bases between the two germline ends. Libraries were prepared by immunoSEQ multiplex PCR; TCRdb keeps only in-frame clonotypes and omits some of them. The profile shows under 90,000 clones, about 92% of them singletons. The source is a woman aged 60 to 75 in good health. Material for sequencing was blood. The chain links TRBV10-3 to TRBJ2-3; D gene uncertain. CDR3 DNA: TGTGCCATCAGTGGGTCCGTGGGCACAGATACGCAGTATTTT. Protein product: CAISGSVGTDTQYF.